These T cell receptor beta chains were read from a single sample in a study of T cell responses to AZD1222 COVID-19 vaccine. Sequenced by immunoSEQ multiplex PCR; TCRdb stores in-frame clones only, minus some. Altogether more than 110,000 clones are present, under 95% being singletons, with the ten largest covering about 3%. The input for sequencing was peripheral blood, taken on day 0 of AZD1222 vaccination. The receptors originated from an adult in good health. CDR3s include the opening cysteine and the closing phenylalanine or tryptophan. The order of the fields is V gene, J gene, D gene, clone size, CDR3 DNA, CDR3 protein. D genes are given only for firm matches. Clone size is shown for a subset of rows, as once, few, many or a class of expanded clone.

v_gene: TRBV4-2
j_gene: TRBJ2-1
d_gene: .
abundance: .
CDR3nt: TGTGCCAGCAGCCTGAGGGAGAATCGCCACAATGAGCAGTTCTTC
CDR3aa: CASSLRENRHNEQFF

v_gene: TRBV6-5
j_gene: TRBJ2-7
d_gene: TRBD1
abundance: .
CDR3nt: TGTGCCAGCAGCCCAGACAGGGATCTCTACGAGCAGTACTTC
CDR3aa: CASSPDRDLYEQYF

v_gene: TRBV9
j_gene: TRBJ2-2
d_gene: .
abundance: once
CDR3nt: TGTGCCAGCAGCGTAGAACCAACAGGGCGGCTGTTTTTT
CDR3aa: CASSVEPTGRLFF

v_gene: TRBV6-4
j_gene: TRBJ2-4
d_gene: .
abundance: .
CDR3nt: TGTGCCAGCAGTGGAGGGCGGAAGGCCAAAAACATTCAGTACTTC
CDR3aa: CASSGGRKAKNIQYF

v_gene: TRBV24-1
j_gene: TRBJ2-1
d_gene: TRBD1
abundance: .
CDR3nt: TGTGCCACCAGTGACCTTTACACCAAGGACAGGGTGGGCAATGAGCAGTTCTTC
CDR3aa: CATSDLYTKDRVGNEQFF

v_gene: TRBV7-9
j_gene: TRBJ1-3
d_gene: .
abundance: .
CDR3nt: TGTGCCAGCAGCCCCGACACGGGGGCGTCGGGAAACACCATATATTTT
CDR3aa: CASSPDTGASGNTIYF

v_gene: TRBV6-5
j_gene: TRBJ1-2
d_gene: .
abundance: .
CDR3nt: TGTGCCAGCAGTTCACGGCTTAGGCGCGGCTACACCTTC
CDR3aa: CASSSRLRRGYTF

v_gene: TRBV30
j_gene: TRBJ2-2
d_gene: TRBD2
abundance: .
CDR3nt: TGTGCCTGGAGTGTAGGGCTAGCGGGGACCGGGGAGCTGTTTTTT
CDR3aa: CAWSVGLAGTGELFF

v_gene: TRBV12-3/TRBV12-4
j_gene: TRBJ1-5
d_gene: .
abundance: .
CDR3nt: TGTGCCAGCAGGTCCAAACAGGATCAGCCCCAGCATTTT
CDR3aa: CASRSKQDQPQHF

v_gene: TRBV5-1
j_gene: TRBJ2-3
d_gene: .
abundance: .
CDR3nt: TGCGCCAGCAGCTTCAGGGCCTCAGATACGCAGTATTTT
CDR3aa: CASSFRASDTQYF

v_gene: TRBV6-5
j_gene: TRBJ2-7
d_gene: .
abundance: few
CDR3nt: TGTGCCAGCACCGGGGACTCCCGCGGGGACGAGCAGTACTTC
CDR3aa: CASTGDSRGDEQYF

v_gene: TRBV7-2
j_gene: TRBJ2-5
d_gene: .
abundance: .
CDR3nt: TGTGCCAGCAGCTTAGAAGGCATACAAGAGACCCAGTACTTC
CDR3aa: CASSLEGIQETQYF

v_gene: TRBV5-4
j_gene: TRBJ1-2
d_gene: .
abundance: .
CDR3nt: TGTGCCAGCAGCTTCAGGACAGCTAACTATGGCTACACCTTC
CDR3aa: CASSFRTANYGYTF

v_gene: TRBV6-5
j_gene: TRBJ1-5
d_gene: TRBD1
abundance: .
CDR3nt: TGTGCCAGCGAGGGTACAGGGGATCAACAGCCCCAGCATTTT
CDR3aa: CASEGTGDQQPQHF

v_gene: TRBV5-1
j_gene: TRBJ2-2
d_gene: .
abundance: .
CDR3nt: TGCGCCAGCAGTACAGGGACGGTTAACACCGGGGAGCTGTTTTTT
CDR3aa: CASSTGTVNTGELFF

v_gene: TRBV6-5
j_gene: TRBJ1-3
d_gene: .
abundance: once
CDR3nt: TGTGCCAGCAGAACAGGCTCTGGAAACACCATATATTTT
CDR3aa: CASRTGSGNTIYF

v_gene: TRBV5-1
j_gene: TRBJ1-2
d_gene: .
abundance: .
CDR3nt: TGCGCCAGCAGCCCGAGGGGGGACTATGGCTACACCTTC
CDR3aa: CASSPRGDYGYTF

v_gene: TRBV6-5
j_gene: TRBJ1-5
d_gene: TRBD1
abundance: .
CDR3nt: TGTGCCAGCGTAGCAGGGGGGGGAAGCAATCAGCCCCAGCATTTT
CDR3aa: CASVAGGGSNQPQHF

v_gene: TRBV18
j_gene: TRBJ1-2
d_gene: TRBD1
abundance: .
CDR3nt: TGTGCCAGCTCACCAAGGACAGGGACAAACTATGGCTACACCTTC
CDR3aa: CASSPRTGTNYGYTF

v_gene: TRBV5-1
j_gene: TRBJ1-2
d_gene: TRBD1
abundance: .
CDR3nt: TGCGCCAGCAGCTTGGTTCCGGGACAGATTGATGGCTACACCTTC
CDR3aa: CASSLVPGQIDGYTF

v_gene: TRBV5-5
j_gene: TRBJ2-3
d_gene: .
abundance: .
CDR3nt: TGTGCCAGCAGCACCAGGGCTGGAATGGATACGCAGTATTTT
CDR3aa: CASSTRAGMDTQYF

v_gene: TRBV2
j_gene: TRBJ2-7
d_gene: TRBD2
abundance: .
CDR3nt: TGTGCCAGCAGGTTTCTAGCGGCCGTTGCCTACGAGCAGTACTTC
CDR3aa: CASRFLAAVAYEQYF

v_gene: TRBV5-1
j_gene: TRBJ2-1
d_gene: .
abundance: once
CDR3nt: TGCGCCAGCATTCCCAGCGGGTCGTACAATGAGCAGTTCTTC
CDR3aa: CASIPSGSYNEQFF

v_gene: TRBV5-1
j_gene: TRBJ2-3
d_gene: .
abundance: .
CDR3nt: TGCGCCAGTCAGATTAGGGGTCCAGATACGCAGTATTTT
CDR3aa: CASQIRGPDTQYF

v_gene: TRBV29-1
j_gene: TRBJ1-1
d_gene: .
abundance: .
CDR3nt: TGCAGCGTAGCCAAAGCAAACACTGAAGCTTTCTTT
CDR3aa: CSVAKANTEAFF